This TCR beta chain was sequenced for a study of T cell responses to AZD1222 COVID-19 vaccine (TCRdb year 2021). Regarding the study in general: AZD1222 recipients with second doses at about 4 weeks or about 12 weeks were pooled, because spike-specific TCR depth and breadth did not differ between schedules. TCR sequencing was performed for approximately 240 trial participants, of whom about 200 were given two doses of AZD1222 and approximately 26 were given two doses of MenACWY control vaccine. Trial participants were enrolled by age into subgroups of 18-55, 56-69 and 70-plus years, and around 150, 29 and 61 TCR-sequenced participants, respectively, were included in these subgroups.

V was cut back by 4 bases and J by 7 bases, leaving a gap of 17 bases between them. The germline V gene encodes CDR1 ENHRY and CDR2 SYGVKD. Counted from cysteine to phenylalanine, this CDR3 has 14 amino acids. The CDR3 DNA has 42 bases and is translated from base 1. As for this clone: Its cognate antigen has yet to be identified. Per-base quality was not reported, and no clone a single base away is much larger than it.

What the work shows at the level of the full study, not this receptor alone: CD4 TCRs associated with the vaccine covered the entire spike protein, and the dominant responses were in regions 160-218 and 743-854. Participants were mostly white British and included more females than males, and it was suggested by the authors that clonal diversity may have been underestimated. In the small 56-69-year group, the increase in depth fell short of significance, most likely because of low power. Conclusions about previously exposed vaccinees are limited, since just 6 or 7 AZD1222 recipients were seropositive for SARS-CoV-2 at baseline. Because no day 14 peak-response samples were available, the repertoires could be characterized only after the peak T cell response. Reportedly, almost half of the unique spike-specific TCRs recognized epitopes lying outside the regions that are mutated in the B.1.351 and B.1.1.7 variants. A significant rise in spike-specific TCR breadth and depth was observed after two AZD1222 doses relative to day 0 and relative to MenACWY recipients.

Sample time point, as interpreted from the label and publication: baseline before first vaccination. Vaccinee samples came from UK trials COV001 and COV002, including a single-blind randomized controlled phase 2/3 trial of AZD1222 (ChAdOx1 nCoV-19) in healthy adults. For TCRbeta chain sequencing, PBMC samples were collected from trial participants at day 0 and at day 28 after the second dose. The CDR3 regions of human TCRbeta chains were analyzed by immunosequencing. The paper's processing steps were these. TCRs in the repertoires were compared against a reference library of SARS-CoV-2-specific TCRs that had been generated with the MIRA antigen-specificity platform. Breadth was defined as the fraction of unique TCRs that were SARS-CoV-2-associated, and depth was defined as the fraction of total T cells that were SARS-CoV-2-associated. Using the MIRA data, each spike-specific TCR was assigned both to the spike region to which the TCR was reactive and to a CD4 or CD8 class. Log10-transformed breadth and depth values were compared by one-way ANOVA with Sidak's multiple comparisons tests. Drawn from immuneACCESS, this table holds only the in-frame rearrangements with V and J called that TCRdb kept. Clones are partly lost; checked studies trace under half to an unresolved V gene and leave the rest unexplained. The V and J calls and clone size come from that table; D and trimming were worked out from the DNA. Present in this sample are about 120,000 clones, around 93% of which were seen just once. Of the sample, 13% to 15% falls within the top ten clones.

The specimen comprised peripheral blood, sampled on day 0 of AZD1222 vaccination. The TCR sequence derives from an adult in good health. This chain joins TRBV10-3 to TRBJ2-7; the D segment could be TRBD2, given 5 matching bases. The CDR3 in this case is CAISGLGSGEEQYF. The DNA sequence follows: TGTGCCATCAGTGGCTTAGGGAGCGGTGAAGAGCAGTACTTC.